This T cell receptor beta chain was sequenced in a study of regulatory dendritic cells for organ transplantation. Concerning this clone: As yet, its antigen is unknown.

From germline, CDR1 is ENHRY and CDR2 SYGVKD. Germline trimming cut 0 bases from V and 3 bases from J; bases unmatched to any gene: 3. This CDR3 is built from 16 residues. Some clones are missing from TCRdb's copy, which holds only in-frame ones; the method was immunoSEQ multiplex PCR. The sample includes about 20,000 clones, 74% of them seen just once. Study-level findings and limits: Memory CD8+ T cells were the most oligoclonal; naive cells were highly diverse. Mature dendritic cells appeared to drive more memory CD8+ clonal expansion than regulatory ones. Alloreactive memory CD8+ T cell pools varied considerably between individuals.

The chain is built from TRBV10-3 and TRBJ2-1, with 9 bases fitting TRBD2. This clonotype originated in a human donor in good health. Source material: memory CD4+ T cells from blood. Subset specified: CD45RO+ memory T cells. The CDR3, as DNA: TGTGCCATCAGTGAGTCAAGCGGGGGGCACTACAATGAGCAGTTCTTC. It yields the protein CAISESSGGHYNEQFF.